Below are 2 T cell receptor beta chains sequenced from a single sample in a study of cytotoxic CD8 clonotypes in ibrutinib-treated CLL. Data came from immunoSEQ multiplex PCR; TCRdb stores just in-frame clones and leaves some out. The sample lists 150,000 to 200,000 clones, 88% occurring once. The sequences come from PBMCs, collected at disease progression, from a patient treated with ibrutinib. All receptors derive from a human donor with chronic lymphocytic leukemia.

The V and J genes are TRBV12-5 and TRBJ1-1, with D perhaps matching TRBD1 (6 bases). Germline-derived CDR1 and CDR2 are LGHNT and FRNRAP. This CDR3 is built from 19 residues. Deletions cut 3 bases from V and 0 bases from J, with 23 bases between. The CDR3 DNA follows: TGTGCTAGTGGTTTCCGTGTACTTTCGGGGACATCTATGAACACTGAAGCTTTCTTT. Translated: CASGFRVLSGTSMNTEAFF.

The chain recombines TRBV7-8 with TRBJ2-1, with a possible D match to TRBD1 (6 bases). This CDR3 contains 13 residues. Germline CDR1 SGHVS, CDR2 FQNEAQ. Deletions cut 10 bases from V and 15 bases from J, with 25 bases between. The CDR3 region has the DNA TGTGCCAACACTCAAATAGACAGGAGGCCGCGGTTCTTC. Translated, it gives CANTQIDRRPRFF.